This T cell receptor (beta chain) was sequenced in a study of Graves' ophthalmopathy and Graves' hyperthyroidism. This CDR3 comprises 18 residues. Germline V gene data show CDR1 as MNHEY and CDR2 as SVGAGI. Trimming took off 6 bases at V and 2 bases at J, with 26 bases between the two ends. This clonotype appeared many times. Patients were diagnosed from clinical symptoms, serum thyroxine, TRAb, thyroid ultrasound and orbital computed tomography. CDR3 regions of TCR beta were amplified from RNA transcripts. HTBI primers primed a first-round RT-PCR, and a second-round multiplex PCR followed. TCRdb passed the multiplex PCR reads through MiXCR, listing each CDR3 protein once. The sample holds over 450,000 distinct CDR3 sequences, roughly 14% seen once.

Sequencing input: blood. The J gene is TRBJ2-7, the V gene TRBV6-5; D is undetermined. The source is a woman in her thirties with Graves' ophthalmopathy. For the CDR3, the DNA is TGTGCCAGCAGCCCACCACCACGAACCGGGTCTTGGGCCTACGAGCAGTACTTC. Its translation is CASSPPPRTGSWAYEQYF.